The TCR beta chain described here comes from a study of CD8+ T cells in alopecia areata. About the study: For the treated group, dosing was oral tofacitinib at 5 to 10 mg twice daily. Severity scoring for treated patients was based on the percentage of affected scalp area. Regarding the study as a whole: The treated group had a single nonresponder, limiting CD8+ expansion-response conclusions.

Sample treatment: oral pan-JAK inhibitor, 5-10 mg twice daily. The CDR3 contains 15 residues. V gave up 2 bases and J gave up 5 bases; unmatched junction bases: 4. Note on this clone: Its matching antigen is unknown.

RNA extraction and reverse transcription yielded cDNA as sequencing template. Method: immunoSEQ multiplex PCR; TCRdb's copy keeps in-frame clones and lacks some. The repertoire holds around 110,000 clones, with roughly three fifths as singletons. The V gene is TRBV23-1, the J gene TRBJ2-1; 9 positions match TRBD1. TRBV23-1 is an ORF, and what it does is uncertain. Specimen: CD8+ T cells sorted from blood, collected at week 24, from a patient treated with tofacitinib. The receptor was derived from a human donor with alopecia areata. The CDR3 DNA reads as TGCGCCAGCAGTCAACCCCGGACAGGGGACAATGAGCAGTTCTTC. Amino acid sequence: CASSQPRTGDNEQFF.